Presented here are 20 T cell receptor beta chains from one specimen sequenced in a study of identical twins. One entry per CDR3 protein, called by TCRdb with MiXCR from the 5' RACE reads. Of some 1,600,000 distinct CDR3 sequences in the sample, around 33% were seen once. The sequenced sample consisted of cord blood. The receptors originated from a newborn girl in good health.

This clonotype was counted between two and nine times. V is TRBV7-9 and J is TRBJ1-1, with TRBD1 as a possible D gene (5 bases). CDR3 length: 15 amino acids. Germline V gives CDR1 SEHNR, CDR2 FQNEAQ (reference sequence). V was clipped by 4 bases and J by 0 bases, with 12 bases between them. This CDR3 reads CASSSWGRVNTEAFF. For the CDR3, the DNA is TGTGCCAGCAGCTCCTGGGGCAGGGTGAACACTGAAGCTTTCTTT.

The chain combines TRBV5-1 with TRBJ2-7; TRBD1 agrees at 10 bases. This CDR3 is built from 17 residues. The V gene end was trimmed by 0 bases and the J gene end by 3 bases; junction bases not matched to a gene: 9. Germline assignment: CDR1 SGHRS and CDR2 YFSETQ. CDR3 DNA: TGCGCCAGCAGCTTGGTTCCGACAGGGGGCGGATACTACGAGCAGTACTTC. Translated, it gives CASSLVPTGGGYYEQYF.

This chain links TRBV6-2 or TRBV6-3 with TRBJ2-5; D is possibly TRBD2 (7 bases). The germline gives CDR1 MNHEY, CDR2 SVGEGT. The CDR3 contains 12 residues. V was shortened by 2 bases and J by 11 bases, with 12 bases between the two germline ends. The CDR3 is CASSYGGGWQYF. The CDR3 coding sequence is TGTGCCAGCAGTTACGGGGGGGGCTGGCAGTACTTC.

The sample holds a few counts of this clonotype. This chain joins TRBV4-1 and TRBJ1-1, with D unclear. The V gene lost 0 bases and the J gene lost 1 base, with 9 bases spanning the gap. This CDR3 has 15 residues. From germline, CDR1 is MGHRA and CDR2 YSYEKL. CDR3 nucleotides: TGCGCCAGCAGCCAAGATCGCAGTCAGAACACTGAAGCTTTCTTT. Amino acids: CASSQDRSQNTEAFF.

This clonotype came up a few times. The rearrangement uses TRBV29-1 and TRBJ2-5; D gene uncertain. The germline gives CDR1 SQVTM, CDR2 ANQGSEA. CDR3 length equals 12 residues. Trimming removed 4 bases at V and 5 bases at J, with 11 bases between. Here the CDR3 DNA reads TGCAGCGTTGTGGCACCACCGGAGACCCAGTACTTC. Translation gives CSVVAPPETQYF.

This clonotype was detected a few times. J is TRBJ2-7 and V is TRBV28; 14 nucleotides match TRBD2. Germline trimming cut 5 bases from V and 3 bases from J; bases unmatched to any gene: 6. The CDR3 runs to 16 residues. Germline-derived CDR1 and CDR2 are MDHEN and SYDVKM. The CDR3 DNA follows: TGTGCCAGCAGTCCTCCGGGACTAGCGGGAGACTACGAGCAGTACTTC. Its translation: CASSPPGLAGDYEQYF.

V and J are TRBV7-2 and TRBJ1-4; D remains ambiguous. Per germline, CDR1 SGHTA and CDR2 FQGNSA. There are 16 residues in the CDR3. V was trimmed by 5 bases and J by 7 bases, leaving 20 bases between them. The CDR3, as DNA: TGTGCCAGCAGCACACACCCGGCCGGGTCGAGTGAAAAACTGTTTTTT. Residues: CASSTHPAGSSEKLFF.

The CDR3 loop is CASRGTLSLRVTDTQYF. The CDR3 region has the DNA TGTGCCAGCAGGGGGACGTTATCTCTAAGGGTCACAGATACGCAGTATTTT. This sequence joins TRBV6-1 and TRBJ2-3, with D perhaps TRBD1 or TRBD2 (5 bases each). In germline, CDR1 is MNHNS, CDR2 SASEGT. V was clipped by 6 bases and J by 2 bases, with 21 bases between them. CDR3 size: 17 residues.

CDR3 region: CASSKEGLAGDSYEQYF. Written as DNA, the CDR3 is TGTGCCAGCAGCAAAGAGGGGCTAGCGGGGGATTCCTACGAGCAGTACTTC. V is TRBV21-1 and J is TRBJ2-5; the table's D call, TRBD2, has no DNA check behind it. The J call may be faulty, since TRBJ2-7 better matches the DNA end. TRBV21-1 is tagged as a pseudogene. The CDR3 contains 17 residues.

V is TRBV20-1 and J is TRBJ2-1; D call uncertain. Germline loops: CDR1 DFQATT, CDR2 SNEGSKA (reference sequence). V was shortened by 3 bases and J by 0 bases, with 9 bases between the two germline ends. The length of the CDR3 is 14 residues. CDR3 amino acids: CSARIASSYNEQFF. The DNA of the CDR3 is TGCAGTGCTAGGATCGCTAGCTCCTACAATGAGCAGTTCTTC.

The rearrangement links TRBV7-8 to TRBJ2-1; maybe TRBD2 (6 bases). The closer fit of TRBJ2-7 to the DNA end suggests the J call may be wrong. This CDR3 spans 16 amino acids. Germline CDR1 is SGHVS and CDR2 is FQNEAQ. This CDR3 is CASSLGRRDSYNEQYF. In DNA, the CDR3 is TGTGCCAGCAGCTTAGGGCGAAGGGACTCCTACAATGAGCAGTACTTC.

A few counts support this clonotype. In nucleotides, the CDR3 is TGCAGTGCTAGACCCCACGAGCAGTACTTC. This gives the protein CSARPHEQYF. The chain employs TRBV20-1 and TRBJ2-4; D is unclear. The end of the DNA aligns better with TRBJ2-7, so the J call may be wrong. The CDR3 covers 10 residues. Germline V gives CDR1 DFQATT, CDR2 SNEGSKA (reference sequence).

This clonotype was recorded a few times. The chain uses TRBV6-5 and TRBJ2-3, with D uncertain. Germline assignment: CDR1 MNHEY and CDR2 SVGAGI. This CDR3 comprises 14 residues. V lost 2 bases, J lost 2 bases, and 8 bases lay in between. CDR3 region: CASSYIQDTDTQYF. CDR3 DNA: TGTGCCAGCAGTTACATCCAAGACACAGATACGCAGTATTTT.

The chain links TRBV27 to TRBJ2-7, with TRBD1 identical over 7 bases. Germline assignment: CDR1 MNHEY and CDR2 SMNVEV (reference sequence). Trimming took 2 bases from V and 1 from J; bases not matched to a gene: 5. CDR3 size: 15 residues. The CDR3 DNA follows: TGTGCCAGCAGTTTAGGGTACAGGGGATCCTACGAGCAGTACTTC. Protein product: CASSLGYRGSYEQYF.

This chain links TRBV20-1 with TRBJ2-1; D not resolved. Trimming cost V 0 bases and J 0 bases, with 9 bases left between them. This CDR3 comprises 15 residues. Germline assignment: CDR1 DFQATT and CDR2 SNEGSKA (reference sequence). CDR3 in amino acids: CSARDRAYSYNEQFF. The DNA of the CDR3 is TGCAGTGCTAGAGATCGAGCGTACTCCTACAATGAGCAGTTCTTC.

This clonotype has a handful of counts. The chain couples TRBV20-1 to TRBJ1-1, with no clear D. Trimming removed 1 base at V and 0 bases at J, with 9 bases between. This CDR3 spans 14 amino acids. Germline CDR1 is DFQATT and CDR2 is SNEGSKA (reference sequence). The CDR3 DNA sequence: TGCAGTGCTAGAGGGCCTAATTTGAACACTGAAGCTTTCTTT. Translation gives CSARGPNLNTEAFF.

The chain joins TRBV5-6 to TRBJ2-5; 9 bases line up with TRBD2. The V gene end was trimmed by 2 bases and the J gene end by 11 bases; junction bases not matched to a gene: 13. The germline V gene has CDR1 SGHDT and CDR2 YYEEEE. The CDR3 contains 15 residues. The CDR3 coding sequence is TGTGCCAGCAGCTTTCCGCTAGCGGGATCGAATGAGCAGTACTTC. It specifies CASSFPLAGSNEQYF.

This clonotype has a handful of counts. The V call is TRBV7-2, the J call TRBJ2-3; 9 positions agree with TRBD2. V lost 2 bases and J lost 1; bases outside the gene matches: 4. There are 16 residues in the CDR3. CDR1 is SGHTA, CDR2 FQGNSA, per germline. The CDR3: CASSLRTSDGTDTQYF. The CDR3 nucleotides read TGTGCCAGCAGCTTACGGACTAGCGATGGCACAGATACGCAGTATTTT.

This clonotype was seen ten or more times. In DNA, the CDR3 is TGTGCCACGGCGGGACCAGGGGTACAGGATGGCTACACCTTC. This codes for CATAGPGVQDGYTF. This chain links TRBV10-3 with TRBJ1-2; possibly TRBD1 for D (6 bases). This CDR3 comprises 14 residues. V gave up 10 bases and J gave up 6 bases, with 21 bases separating them. Germline CDR1 reads ENHRY; CDR2 reads SYGVKD.

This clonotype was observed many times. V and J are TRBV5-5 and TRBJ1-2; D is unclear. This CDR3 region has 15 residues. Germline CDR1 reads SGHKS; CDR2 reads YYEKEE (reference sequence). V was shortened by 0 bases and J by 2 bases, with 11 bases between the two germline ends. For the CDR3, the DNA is TGTGCCAGCAGCTTGGATTGGGGATCCAACTATGGCTACACCTTC. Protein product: CASSLDWGSNYGYTF.